The next 24 T cell receptor beta chains were all read from a single sample in a study of cytomegalovirus exposure and HLA in healthy donors. It was with 60 Vbeta and 13 Jbeta primers that the PCR ran. Some clones are missing from TCRdb's copy, which holds only in-frame ones; the method was immunoSEQ multiplex PCR. The sample contains roughly 130,000 clones, 80% of which appear only once. Sequences were obtained from PBMCs. These receptors were obtained from a man aged 40-50 years in good health and CMV-seronegative.

The chain combines TRBV5-6 with TRBJ1-3; 8 bases line up with TRBD1. This CDR3 spans 16 amino acids. Trimming cost V 3 bases and J 4 bases; bases outside gene matches: 9. Looked up from germline, CDR1 is SGHDT and CDR2 is YYEEEE. The CDR3 coding sequence is TGTGCCAGCAGCTCGGGGCCGACAGGGGCGGGAAACACCATATATTTT. Its translation is CASSSGPTGAGNTIYF.

The CDR3 region has the DNA TGCAGCGTTGAAGTGGGGCGGAAGGGGACAGTCTCCCTAGCAAGGGGCTACACCTTC. Translating it yields CSVEVGRKGTVSLARGYTF. The gene calls are TRBV29-1 and TRBJ1-2; 7 bases line up with TRBD1. CDR3 length: 19 amino acids. The germline gives CDR1 SQVTM, CDR2 ANQGSEA. J was trimmed by 8 bases and V by 1 base; bases with no gene match: 25.

The rearrangement links TRBV5-4 to TRBJ2-1, with 7 bases fitting TRBD1. Germline V gives CDR1 SGHNT, CDR2 YYREEE (reference sequence). The CDR3 sequence is 12 residues long. V dropped 4 bases and J dropped 9; count of bases not matched to a gene: 4. CDR3 in amino acids: CASSMGQPEQFF. CDR3 nucleotides: TGTGCCAGCAGCATGGGACAGCCTGAGCAGTTCTTC.

The V call is TRBV6-4, the J call TRBJ1-5; a weak D match, TRBD1 (6 bases). CDR1 is MRHNA and CDR2 is SNTAGT in the germline V gene. The CDR3 is made up of 13 amino acids. V was shortened by 3 bases and J by 5 bases, with 8 bases between the two germline ends. As DNA, the CDR3 is TGTGCCAGCAGTGAGGACAGTTATCAGCCCCAGCATTTT. It translates to CASSEDSYQPQHF.

The gene calls are TRBV6-5 and TRBJ2-5, with 7 bases lining up with TRBD1. The germline V gene encodes CDR1 MNHEY and CDR2 SVGAGI. The CDR3 runs to 15 residues. Trimming cost V 4 bases and J 3 bases; bases outside gene matches: 8. The CDR3 nucleotides are TGTGCCAGCAGTTCTCTCCGGGACAGCAAAGAGACCCAGTACTTC. Residues: CASSSLRDSKETQYF.

The genes are TRBV7-6 and TRBJ1-2; possible D gene TRBD1, 6 bases. The length of the CDR3 is 13 residues. Germline-derived CDR1 and CDR2 are SGHVS and FNYEAQ. The V end was cut by 3 bases, the J end by 1 base, with 6 bases between. This chain's CDR3 is CASSLDSNYGYTF. CDR3 DNA: TGTGCCAGCAGCTTGGACAGTAACTATGGCTACACCTTC.

There are a few counts of this clone. This chain links TRBV5-4 with TRBJ2-7; TRBD1 might be the D (5 bases). The CDR3 runs 15 residues. V lost 3 bases and J 3 bases, leaving 16 bases between the germline ends. The germline V gene encodes CDR1 SGHNT and CDR2 YYREEE (reference sequence). The CDR3 DNA reads as TGTGCCAGCAGCTCACGACAGAAGAAGGTCTACGAGCAGTACTTC. As protein: CASSSRQKKVYEQYF.

The chain links TRBV5-1 to TRBJ2-2; D might be TRBD2 (5 bases). The germline gives CDR1 SGHRS, CDR2 YFSETQ. CDR3 length: 16 residues. The V end was cut by 0 bases, the J end by 4 bases, with 13 bases between. The CDR3 reads CASSLAPGLGTGELFF. Here the CDR3 DNA reads TGCGCCAGCAGCTTGGCTCCGGGATTAGGCACCGGGGAGCTGTTTTTT.

CDR3: CASKLTGELFF. DNA of the CDR3: TGCGCCAGCAAGCTCACCGGGGAGCTGTTTTTT. V usage is TRBV5-1 and J usage is TRBJ2-2, with D unresolved. CDR1 SGHRS and CDR2 YFSETQ come from the germline V gene. The length of the CDR3 is 11 residues. Trimming left V 6 bases short and J 4 bases short, with 4 bases between.

The chain links TRBV30 to TRBJ1-5; D not certain. CDR1 and CDR2 from the germline V gene are GTSNPN and SVGIG (reference sequence). The length of the CDR3 is 11 residues. Trimming stripped 6 bases from V and 2 bases from J, with 5 bases between. The DNA for the CDR3 is TGTGCCTGCGGGGGCAATCAGCCCCAGCATTTT. Residues: CACGGNQPQHF.

The V call is TRBV2, the J call TRBJ2-1; no clear D gene. The germline V gene has CDR1 SNHLY and CDR2 FYNNEI. With 3 bases removed from V and 2 bases from J, the gap between germline ends came to 11 bases. This CDR3 comprises 15 residues. This CDR3 reads CASSDSSQPYNEQFF. The CDR3 DNA follows: TGTGCCAGCAGTGACAGTAGCCAGCCCTACAATGAGCAGTTCTTC. Based on the CDR3 plus reference TRBV2 and TRBJ2-1, the full variable domain is EPEVTQTPSHQVTQMGQEVILRCVPISNHLYFYWYRQILGQKVEFLVSFYNNEISEKSEIFDDQFSVERPDGSNFTLKIRSTKLEDSAMYFCASSDSSQPYNEQFFGPGTRLTVL.

This sequence joins TRBV28 and TRBJ2-7; 7 bases line up with TRBD1. This CDR3 contains 12 residues. Looked up from germline, CDR1 is MDHEN and CDR2 is SYDVKM. The V segment lost 7 bases and the J segment 2 bases; nucleotides outside the gene matches: 2. CDR3 region: CASTQGAYEQYF. Written as DNA, the CDR3 is TGTGCCAGCACCCAGGGGGCCTACGAGCAGTACTTC.

This clone came up a few times. For the CDR3, the DNA is TGTGCTAGTGGTTTGCACGGTAACAATGAGCAGTTCTTC. This codes for CASGLHGNNEQFF. The V and J genes are TRBV12-5 and TRBJ2-1, with unresolved D. This CDR3 region has 13 residues. V shed 2 bases and J shed 5 bases, with 7 bases lying between them. Per the germline V gene, CDR1 is LGHNT and CDR2 is FRNRAP.

The CDR3 coding sequence is TGTGCCAGCAGGAGGGACAGGGAGCCCTCCTACGAGCAGTACTTC. This encodes CASRRDREPSYEQYF. The V and J genes are TRBV6-1 and TRBJ2-7; 9 bases agree with TRBD1. Germline CDR1 is MNHNS and CDR2 is SASEGT. The CDR3 covers 15 residues. With V trimmed by 6 bases and J by 0 bases, 6 bases remained unmatched.

The chain links TRBV9 to TRBJ1-1; D is uncertain. This CDR3 spans 17 amino acids. Germline lookup yields CDR1 SGDLS and CDR2 YYNGEE. The V and J ends lost 3 bases and 3 bases respectively, with 21 bases between them. The CDR3 protein is CASSGPGSPNVDTEAFF. The CDR3 DNA reads as TGTGCCAGCAGCGGACCCGGGTCCCCTAATGTGGACACTGAAGCTTTCTTT.

This rearrangement joins TRBV7-2 to TRBJ2-7; 9 bases map to TRBD2. The junction had 9 bases not matched to a gene; V was cut back by 5 bases and J by 1 base. Germline V gives CDR1 SGHTA, CDR2 FQGNSA. The CDR3 totals 16 residues. The CDR3 DNA reads as TGTGCCAGCAGCCGCCTCACGGGACTAGCATCCTACGAGCAGTACTTC. Translation gives CASSRLTGLASYEQYF.

The CDR3 nucleotides are TGTGCCAGCAGTGAAAAGGGAGGAGGGCCTGAAGCTTTCTTT. This translates into CASSEKGGGPEAFF. The gene calls are TRBV2 and TRBJ1-1; D remains unclear. The CDR3 is made up of 14 amino acids. V lost 2 bases to trimming and J lost 6 bases, with 13 bases between them. Per the germline V gene, CDR1 is SNHLY and CDR2 is FYNNEI.

The chain carries TRBV5-4 and TRBJ1-1; D gene ambiguous. CDR1 is SGHNT, CDR2 YYREEE, per germline (reference sequence). Between the trimmed V and J ends, which lost 0 bases and 5 bases, there was a span of 11 bases. This CDR3 spans 14 amino acids. In nucleotides, the CDR3 is TGTGCCAGCAGCTTGGAGGCAGCGGGAACTGAAGCTTTCTTT. Amino acid sequence: CASSLEAAGTEAFF.

This sequence joins TRBV7-2 and TRBJ1-2; 7 bases are shared with TRBD1. This CDR3 has 14 amino acids. V gave up 5 bases and J gave up 3 bases; unmatched junction bases: 6. Germline values: CDR1 SGHTA, CDR2 FQGNSA. Here the CDR3 reads CASSNSGTDYGYTF. The CDR3 nucleotides read TGTGCCAGCAGCAACTCCGGGACAGACTATGGCTACACCTTC.

This clone has a handful of counts. V usage is TRBV6-1 and J usage is TRBJ1-5; TRBD1 agrees at 7 bases. Germline loops: CDR1 MNHNS, CDR2 SASEGT. The CDR3 runs to 13 residues. Trimming removed 4 bases from V and 5 bases from J; junction bases left unmatched: 2. DNA of the CDR3: TGTGCCAGCAGTGTCACAGGGGATCAGCCCCAGCATTTT. Translating it yields CASSVTGDQPQHF.

J is TRBJ1-1 and V is TRBV5-1, with a weak D call TRBD1 (5 bases). CDR3 length equals 13 residues. Germline V CDR1 and CDR2: SGHRS, YFSETQ. Trimming removed 5 bases from V and 3 bases from J, with 11 bases in between. The CDR3: CASRLGRDTEAFF. The CDR3 DNA reads as TGCGCCAGCAGGCTGGGGCGCGACACTGAAGCTTTCTTT.

This chain joins TRBV7-9 and TRBJ2-7, with TRBD2 identical over 7 bases. CDR3 length: 17 amino acids. Germline assignment: CDR1 SEHNR and CDR2 FQNEAQ (reference sequence). Trimming took 0 bases from V and 1 from J; bases not matched to a gene: 9. The CDR3 sequence: CASSLAQRSGVSYEQYF. CDR3 bases: TGTGCCAGCAGCTTAGCCCAGCGAAGCGGGGTATCCTACGAGCAGTACTTC.

This chain joins TRBV28 and TRBJ2-7; possible D gene TRBD2, 6 bases. Trimming took off 8 bases at V and 3 bases at J, with 11 bases between the two ends. Germline CDR1 MDHEN, CDR2 SYDVKM. This CDR3 spans 12 amino acids. The CDR3 DNA sequence: TGTGCCAGCCAGAGCGGGCGCTACGAGCAGTACTTC. Amino acids: CASQSGRYEQYF.

V is TRBV27 and J is TRBJ2-5; 10 positions match TRBD2. Germline V gene data show CDR1 as MNHEY and CDR2 as SMNVEV (reference sequence). The junction had 11 bases not matched to a gene; V was cut back by 5 bases and J by 5 bases. The CDR3 length is 16 residues. The CDR3 spells CASSPNKREGPETQYF. The DNA of the CDR3 is TGTGCCAGCAGTCCTAATAAGCGGGAGGGACCGGAGACCCAGTACTTC.